The T cell receptor beta chain under discussion was sequenced for a study of blood T cell repertoires in COVID-19. The overall study: Collection of acute and convalescent COVID-19 samples took place in the United States, Italy and Spain. The cDNA or gDNA used as material had been derived from T cells, B-cell-depleted T cells, or PBMCs.

In the study's own analysis: Reference gene primers were amplified, and this amplification served to estimate nucleated cell counts. Measured with immunoSEQ multiplex PCR; TCRdb has only the in-frame clones, and not every one. Clonal size and the V and J genes are those of that table, whereas D and trimming came from the DNA. The sample carries fewer than 350,000 clones, approximately 86% recorded once. This CDR3 has 11 amino acids. The germline CDR1 and CDR2 sequences are SGHTA and FQGNSA. Sequencing was carried out using peripheral blood. The J gene is TRBJ2-3, the V gene TRBV7-2, with D perhaps TRBD2 (6 bases). The sequence derives from a woman in her twenties or thirties who had recovered from COVID-19. The CDR3 loop is CSCGGTDTQYF. The DNA for the CDR3 is TGTAGTTGCGGGGGCACAGATACGCAGTATTTT.